This T cell receptor beta chain was obtained from a study of Graves' ophthalmopathy and Graves' hyperthyroidism. Overall study: If no ophthalmopathy appeared within 18 months of follow-up, hyperthyroidism was termed stable. Study-wide results and caveats: A classifier, a 13-signature model, separated ophthalmopathy from stable hyperthyroidism with around 88% sensitivity and approximately 80% specificity. Most clonotypes expanded in thyroid above 0.001 frequency were present in blood too.

Germline lookup yields CDR1 SGHDT and CDR2 YYEEEE. This CDR3 has 16 amino acids. As regards this clonotype: Its antigen is unidentified. One end of the junction is discordant with germline, which a read error may explain.

TCR beta CDR3 amplification used RNA transcripts. Investigators did first-round RT-PCR with HTBI primers, then second-round multiplex PCR. TCRdb called the multiplex PCR reads again in MiXCR, with one record for every CDR3 protein. This sample has around 520,000 distinct CDR3 sequences, with under 45% found just once. This TCR derives from an adult man with Graves' hyperthyroidism. This chain connects TRBV5-6 to TRBJ2-5; 14 nucleotides line up with TRBD2. The sequenced sample consisted of peripheral blood or thyroid tissue (not recorded which). This CDR3 is CASSKRGLAGAETQCF. The CDR3 DNA reads as TGTGCCAGCAGCAAAAGGGGACTAGCGGGAGCGGAGACCCAGTGCTTC. The full variable domain, with the rest looked up from reference TRBV5-6 and TRBJ2-5, is DAGVTQSPTHLIKTRGQQVTLRCSPKSGHDTVSWYQQALGQGPQFIFQYYEEEERQRGNFPDRFSGHQFPNYSSELNVNALLLGDSALYLCASSKRGLAGAETQCFGPGTRLLVL.